Below are 32 T cell receptor beta chains sequenced from a single sample in a study of cytomegalovirus exposure and HLA in healthy donors. Primers for the PCR totalled 60 Vbeta and 13 Jbeta. Sequenced by immunoSEQ multiplex PCR; TCRdb stores in-frame clones only, minus some. The sample lists about 140,000 clones, about 80% occurring once. Specimen: PBMCs. These receptors were collected from a woman between 40 and 50 years old in good health and CMV-seronegative.

This clone was counted a few times. DNA of the CDR3: TGTGCCAGCAGCTTGAAGGGTCGACTACCAGCCTACAATGAGCAGTTCTTC. Amino acid sequence: CASSLKGRLPAYNEQFF. This chain links TRBV5-6 with TRBJ2-1; D is perhaps TRBD2 (5 bases). Trimming shortened V by 1 base and J by 2 bases, and 16 bases separated the two germline ends. The CDR3 has 17 amino acids. Germline V lookup: CDR1 SGHDT, CDR2 YYEEEE.

The chain joins TRBV9 to TRBJ2-7, with D perhaps matching TRBD2 (6 bases). CDR3 size: 13 residues. V dropped 0 bases and J dropped 7 bases, with 11 bases sitting between them. Germline assignment: CDR1 SGDLS and CDR2 YYNGEE. CDR3 sequence: CASSVGGDGEQYF. CDR3 nucleotides: TGTGCCAGCAGCGTAGGGGGGGACGGAGAGCAGTACTTC.

The chain links TRBV7-2 to TRBJ2-4; weak D call: TRBD2 (5 bases). Trimming removed 0 bases from V and 3 bases from J, with 15 bases in between. Per germline, CDR1 SGHTA and CDR2 FQGNSA. The CDR3 is made up of 17 amino acids. The CDR3 spells CASSLARGLAGKNIQYF. The CDR3, as DNA: TGTGCCAGCAGCTTAGCCCGGGGTCTCGCAGGCAAAAACATTCAGTACTTC.

This clone has more than one count but fewer than ten. This chain joins TRBV19 and TRBJ1-2; 10 bases map to TRBD1. CDR1 LNHDA and CDR2 SQIVND come from the germline V gene (reference sequence). After removal of 4 bases from V and 8 bases from J, the junction contained 7 bases not matched to a gene. This CDR3 is built from 14 residues. The CDR3 bases are TGTGCCAGTAGTAGGGGACAGGGGCGATGGGGCTACACCTTC. Protein product: CASSRGQGRWGYTF.

This clone was counted between two and nine times. V and J are TRBV27 and TRBJ1-1; D may be TRBD1 (6 bases). The CDR3 extends over 14 amino acids. Between the trimmed V and J ends, which lost 8 bases and 4 bases, there was a span of 17 bases. Germline values: CDR1 MNHEY, CDR2 SMNVEV (reference sequence). The DNA of the CDR3 is TGTGCCAGCCGCCGGGGGGGCGCTAGCACTGAAGCTTTCTTT. Translated, it gives CASRRGGASTEAFF.

This clone has more than one count but fewer than ten. CDR3 nucleotide sequence: TGTGCCAGCAGTGAATCAATCTACAATGAGCAGTTCTTC. Translating it yields CASSESIYNEQFF. The rearrangement uses TRBV25-1 and TRBJ2-1; D not resolved. The ends were cut back, 1 base at V and 3 bases at J, with 4 bases in the middle. The CDR3 is made up of 13 amino acids. From germline, CDR1 is MGHDK and CDR2 SYGVNS.

A few counts support this clone. The chain combines TRBV5-1 with TRBJ2-5, with TRBD1 matching 7 bases. Germline V gene lookup returns CDR1 SGHRS and CDR2 YFSETQ. CDR3 size: 15 residues. J lost 3 bases, V lost 2 bases, and 7 bases had no gene match. This CDR3 is CASSLSTGPEETQYF. The CDR3 DNA reads TGCGCCAGCAGCTTATCGACAGGGCCTGAAGAGACCCAGTACTTC.

The CDR3 sequence: CASTLAGGLSNEQFF. CDR3 DNA: TGTGCCAGCACTCTAGCGGGAGGGCTTTCAAATGAGCAGTTCTTC. V and J are TRBV6-1 and TRBJ2-1, with 12 bases matching TRBD2. The CDR3 loop spans 15 amino acids. CDR1 and CDR2 from the germline V gene are MNHNS and SASEGT. V was pared by 7 bases and J by 7 bases, with 8 bases of the junction left unmatched.

A note on this clone: One end of the junction varies from germline; a read error may be responsible. The chain has TRBV19 and TRBJ2-4, with D unclear. This CDR3 has 15 residues. Looked up from germline, CDR1 is LNHDA and CDR2 is SQIVND (reference sequence). The chain's CDR3 is CASTPSGELANSQYF. Here the CDR3 DNA reads TGTGCCAGTACCCCTTCTGGTGAACTCGCAAACAGTCAGTACTTC.

V is TRBV28 and J is TRBJ1-5; 9 bases match TRBD1. The germline CDR1 and CDR2 sequences are MDHEN and SYDVKM. Losses at the gene ends were 6 bases for V and 15 bases for J; bases not matched to a gene: 12. The CDR3 covers 13 residues. The CDR3 loop is CASSTETGGNRHF. CDR3 DNA sequence: TGTGCCAGCAGCACTGAGACAGGGGGAAATAGGCATTTT.

The chain links TRBV5-8 to TRBJ2-2, with 8 bases identical to TRBD1. V lost 5 bases to trimming and J lost 6 bases; unmatched junction nucleotides: 9. Germline loops: CDR1 SGHTS, CDR2 YDEGEE. This CDR3 has 15 residues. CDR3 residues: CASRLRDRLAGELFF. The CDR3 DNA sequence: TGTGCCAGCAGATTACGGGACAGGCTGGCCGGGGAGCTGTTTTTT.

The chain uses TRBV7-2 and TRBJ2-3; possible D gene TRBD2, 5 bases. This CDR3 has 13 residues. Germline-derived CDR1 and CDR2 are SGHTA and FQGNSA. V lost 5 bases and J lost 6, with 12 bases in between. Here the CDR3 DNA reads TGTGCCAGCAGCCTCGTAAGGAGGGATACGCAGTATTTT. This codes for CASSLVRRDTQYF.

The chain links TRBV30 to TRBJ1-1; 10 bases line up with TRBD1. This CDR3 comprises 12 residues. J lost 7 bases, V lost 3 bases, and 2 bases had no gene match. Germline CDR1 and CDR2: GTSNPN and SVGIG (reference sequence). CDR3 in DNA: TGTGCCTGGAGCGGACAGGGGGTTGAAGCTTTCTTT. Protein: CAWSGQGVEAFF.

This clone has only one observation. The rearrangement joins TRBV4-2 to TRBJ2-5; D gene unclear. The J call is uncertain, as TRBJ2-7 better fits the DNA end. Germline V gene sequence: CDR1 LGHNA, CDR2 YNFKEQ. The CDR3 sequence is 14 residues long. CDR3 amino acids: CASSQDPRTSEQYF. The CDR3 region has the DNA TGTGCCAGCAGCCAAGATCCCAGAACGAGCGAGCAGTACTTC.

This chain links TRBV28 with TRBJ2-5; tentatively, D is TRBD1 (6 bases). The ends were cut back, 4 bases at V and 5 bases at J, with 17 bases in the middle. The CDR3 has 15 residues. Germline CDR1 MDHEN, CDR2 SYDVKM. The CDR3 region has the DNA TGTGCCAGCAGTTCTTACAGGGTTTCGGAGGAGACCCAGTACTTC. Residues: CASSSYRVSEETQYF.

Only one count was recorded for this clone. The rearrangement links TRBV19 to TRBJ1-2; TRBD1 might be the D (6 bases). Trimming pared 8 bases from V and 2 bases from J, leaving 12 bases between. In germline, CDR1 is LNHDA, CDR2 SQIVND (reference sequence). This CDR3 comprises 13 residues. CDR3 in amino acids: CASLHRENYGYTF. Here the CDR3 DNA reads TGTGCCAGTCTTCACAGGGAAAACTATGGCTACACCTTC. The full variable domain, its missing parts supplied by reference TRBV19 and TRBJ1-2, is DGGITQSPKYLFRKEGQNVTLSCEQNLNHDAMYWYRQDPGQGLRLIYYSQIVNDFQKGDIAEGYSVSREKKESFPLTVTSAQKNPTAFYLCASLHRENYGYTFGSGTRLTVV.

V and J are TRBV28 and TRBJ1-1; 9 positions agree with TRBD1. V trimming: 2 bases; J trimming: 3 bases; junction bases outside the gene matches: 1. This CDR3 spans 14 amino acids. Germline CDR1 is MDHEN and CDR2 is SYDVKM. Here the CDR3 DNA reads TGTGCCAGCAGTTTAGACAGGGGGGACACTGAAGCTTTCTTT. Translating it yields CASSLDRGDTEAFF.

This chain uses TRBV5-1 with TRBJ2-6; D is perhaps TRBD1 (5 bases). Between the trimmed V and J ends, which lost 4 bases and 0 bases, there was a span of 11 bases. Germline loops: CDR1 SGHRS, CDR2 YFSETQ. The CDR3 is made up of 16 amino acids. The CDR3 here is CASSRQGASGANVLTF. The CDR3, as DNA: TGCGCCAGCAGCAGGCAGGGTGCCTCTGGGGCCAACGTCCTGACTTTC.

In its sample, this clone was seen once. In DNA, the CDR3 is TGTGCCAGCTCCAGAGACAGGACCTCTGGAAACACCATATATTTT. Translated, it gives CASSRDRTSGNTIYF. The chain joins TRBV6-1 to TRBJ1-3; possibly TRBD1 for D (6 bases). The CDR3 runs 15 residues. Trimming took 8 bases from V and 0 from J, leaving 14 bases between them. Germline CDR1 reads MNHNS; CDR2 reads SASEGT.

The chain recombines TRBV28 with TRBJ2-7; D might be TRBD1 (5 bases). Germline V lookup: CDR1 MDHEN, CDR2 SYDVKM. This CDR3 has 13 residues. V was clipped by 6 bases and J by 3 bases, with 12 bases between them. The CDR3 loop is CASSRDSFYEQYF. The CDR3 region has the DNA TGTGCCAGCAGCCGCGACAGTTTCTACGAGCAGTACTTC.

The chain combines TRBV2 with TRBJ2-3; 9 nucleotides align to TRBD1. The ends lost 3 bases at V and 2 bases at J; junction bases unmatched: 9. Germline CDR1 reads SNHLY; CDR2 reads FYNNEI. This CDR3 has 17 amino acids. Written as DNA, the CDR3 is TGTGCCAGCAGTGAGCTCCGGGACAGGGAATACACAGATACGCAGTATTTT. Translating it yields CASSELRDREYTDTQYF.

V gene TRBV19 combines with J gene TRBJ2-5, with 8 bases identical to TRBD1. The J call is in doubt because the DNA end fits TRBJ2-7 better. Germline values: CDR1 LNHDA, CDR2 SQIVND (reference sequence). There are 16 residues in the CDR3. CDR3 region: CASSMKGTGQTYEQYF. In DNA form, the CDR3 reads TGTGCCAGTAGTATGAAGGGGACAGGTCAGACCTACGAGCAGTACTTC.

The V and J genes are TRBV7-2 and TRBJ2-1, with 8 bases fitting TRBD2. The V segment lost 1 base and the J segment 3 bases; nucleotides outside the gene matches: 2. The CDR3 totals 15 residues. CDR1 is SGHTA, CDR2 FQGNSA, per germline. This chain's CDR3 is CASSLDSGNYNEQFF. The DNA of the CDR3 is TGTGCCAGCAGCTTAGATAGCGGGAACTACAATGAGCAGTTCTTC. The full variable domain, its missing parts supplied by reference TRBV7-2 and TRBJ2-1, is GAGVSQSPSNKVTEKGKDVELRCDPISGHTALYWYRQSLGQGLEFLIYFQGNSAPDKSGLPSDRFSAERTGGSVSTLTIQRTQQEDSAVYLCASSLDSGNYNEQFFGPGTRLTVL.

The CDR3 here is CASSTGQGAYEQYF. The DNA of the CDR3 is TGTGCCAGCAGCACCGGACAGGGGGCCTACGAGCAGTACTTC. The genes are TRBV7-2 and TRBJ2-7; 10 nucleotides match TRBD1. Germline V CDR1 and CDR2: SGHTA, FQGNSA. V trimming: 5 bases; J trimming: 2 bases; junction bases outside the gene matches: 3. This CDR3 spans 14 amino acids.

V gene TRBV27 combines with J gene TRBJ2-1; D call uncertain. Trimming removed 3 bases at V and 13 bases at J, with 16 bases between. Germline-derived CDR1 and CDR2 are MNHEY and SMNVEV (reference sequence). This CDR3 is 13 amino acids long. The CDR3 here is CASSFHSAASQFF. DNA for the CDR3: TGTGCCAGCAGTTTCCATTCGGCGGCGTCTCAGTTCTTC.

This chain uses TRBV6-6 with TRBJ2-1, with D perhaps TRBD1 (5 bases). Trimming cost V 1 base and J 0 bases, with 10 bases left between them. Germline lookup yields CDR1 MNHNY and CDR2 SVGAGI (reference sequence). CDR3 length equals 16 residues. In DNA form, the CDR3 reads TGTGCCAGCAGTTACTTAGACAGCAGCTCCTACAATGAGCAGTTCTTC. It encodes CASSYLDSSSYNEQFF.

This chain connects TRBV6-1 to TRBJ2-4; no firm D call. Germline CDR1 is MNHNS and CDR2 is SASEGT. This CDR3 is 14 amino acids long. V was clipped by 3 bases and J by 7 bases, with 13 bases between them. The CDR3 protein is CASSETVAGNIQYF. As DNA, the CDR3 is TGTGCCAGCAGTGAGACCGTGGCAGGTAACATTCAGTACTTC.

The gene calls are TRBV7-2 and TRBJ2-1; TRBD1 matches 8 bases. This CDR3 is 14 amino acids long. Germline-derived CDR1 and CDR2 are SGHTA and FQGNSA. Trimming cost V 1 base and J 8 bases; bases outside gene matches: 4. The CDR3 is CASSLGTGRYEQFF. CDR3 coding DNA: TGTGCCAGCAGCTTAGGGACAGGGAGATATGAGCAGTTCTTC.

This clone showed up just a few times. Other DNA sequences from this sample encode an identical CDR3 as well. This chain connects TRBV11-2 to TRBJ2-5; D remains ambiguous. The CDR3 spans 13 residues. V lost 5 bases to trimming and J lost 2 bases, with 9 bases between them. Germline V gives CDR1 SGHAT, CDR2 FQNNGV. CDR3 protein: CASSRGTQETQYF. The DNA of the CDR3 is TGTGCCAGCAGCAGAGGAACACAAGAGACCCAGTACTTC.

The chain joins TRBV27 to TRBJ2-7, with 8 nucleotides matching TRBD1. The CDR3 is 15 amino acids. J gave up 2 bases and V 7 bases, and 10 bases lay outside the gene matches. CDR1 and CDR2 from the germline V gene are MNHEY and SMNVEV (reference sequence). The CDR3 bases are TGTGCCAGCAAACTCCGGGACAGGCTAACCTACGAGCAGTACTTC. It specifies CASKLRDRLTYEQYF.

This clone was seen more than once but under ten times. This sequence joins TRBV11-2 and TRBJ2-1, with D possibly being TRBD2 (5 bases). Per germline, CDR1 SGHAT and CDR2 FQNNGV. There are 13 residues in the CDR3. The V and J ends lost 1 base and 9 bases respectively, with 10 bases between them. CDR3 DNA: TGTGCCAGCAGCTTAGCGCCCGAGGGTGAGCAGTTCTTC. It codes for CASSLAPEGEQFF.

V usage is TRBV9 and J usage is TRBJ1-4, with 9 bases aligning to TRBD1. J was trimmed by 8 bases and V by 0 bases; bases with no gene match: 8. Germline assignment: CDR1 SGDLS and CDR2 YYNGEE. This CDR3 has 16 residues. The chain's CDR3 is CASSVGLGQGGEKLFF. The DNA of the CDR3 is TGTGCCAGCAGCGTAGGCTTGGGACAGGGCGGGGAAAAACTGTTTTTT.